This is a list of T cell receptor beta chains from one sample in a study of OX40 agonist ivuxolimab in advanced cancers. Libraries were prepared by immunoSEQ multiplex PCR; TCRdb keeps only in-frame clonotypes and omits some of them. The repertoire holds about 85,000 clones, with 65% to 90% as singletons. This specimen consisted of CD4+ or CD8+ T cells sorted from blood, obtained in a trial of the OX40 agonist ivuxolimab. These receptors were obtained from an adult with an advanced solid tumor such as melanoma, head and neck, liver or kidney cancer. Both conserved end residues are part of each CDR3. D genes are given only for firm matches. A clone size is listed for some rows: how often the clone was seen (once, few, many), or a class if it is expanded.

j_call d_call v_call clone_size cdr3_nt cdr3_aa
TRBJ1-2 NA TRBV11-2 once TGTGCCAGCAGCGCAGTAAGAAGACATCTCTATGGCTACACCTTC CASSAVRRHLYGYTF
TRBJ1-1 NA TRBV10-3 few TGTGCCATCAGACAGCCAGGGGCCACTGAAGCTTTCTTT CAIRQPGATEAFF
TRBJ1-1 NA TRBV5-1 NA TGCGCCAGCAGCCCTTCTCGGAGCAACACTGAAGCTTTCTTT CASSPSRSNTEAFF
TRBJ2-2 TRBD2 TRBV6-5 NA TGTGCCAGCAGTTACTCGTGGGGGGGTACCGGGGAGCTGTTTTTT CASSYSWGGTGELFF
TRBJ2-7 TRBD2 TRBV7-2 NA TGTGCCAGCAGCTTAGTAACCGGACTAGGAGACTACGAGCAGTACTTC CASSLVTGLGDYEQYF
TRBJ2-7 TRBD1 TRBV23-1 NA TGCGCCAGCCTTCTTGGTCGAGGACAGGGGTCGACCTACGAGCAGTACTTC CASLLGRGQGSTYEQYF
TRBJ1-1 NA TRBV7-3 NA TGTGCCAGCAGCCCCGGACAGAAGAACACTGAAGCTTTCTTT CASSPGQKNTEAFF
TRBJ2-1 TRBD2 TRBV5-6 NA TGTGCCAGCAGCCCGCCCGTCGGGGGGGCCCGGTACTATGAGCAGTTCTTC CASSPPVGGARYYEQFF
TRBJ2-7 TRBD1 TRBV6-1 NA TGTGCCAGCAGCCGGGACAGGGTTTCCTACGAGCAGTACTTC CASSRDRVSYEQYF
TRBJ2-1 NA TRBV5-1 NA TGCGCCAGCAGCTTGGCCTATGCAGGGAAGTTCAATGAGCAGTTCTTC CASSLAYAGKFNEQFF
TRBJ1-5 NA TRBV4-1 NA TGCGCCAGCAGCCAAGACGTCTTCAATCAGCCCCAGCATTTT CASSQDVFNQPQHF
TRBJ2-3 NA TRBV28 NA TGTGCCAGCACCGATGGGGGGGCCAATGGGGGTGATACGCAGTATTTT CASTDGGANGGDTQYF
TRBJ2-2 TRBD1 TRBV2 NA TGTGCCAGCCTGGATAGGACAGGGGTGACCGGGGAGCTGTTTTTT CASLDRTGVTGELFF
TRBJ2-5 NA TRBV18 NA TGTGCCAGCTCACCAAACTCCCTGGAGACCCAGTACTTC CASSPNSLETQYF
TRBJ1-5 NA TRBV5-5 NA TGTGCCAGCAGCTTATGGTCTGGTAGCAATCAGCCCCAGCATTTT CASSLWSGSNQPQHF
TRBJ2-1 NA TRBV7-9 NA TGTGCCAGCAGCTTAGAGGGGGAAGGGTACAATGAGCAGTTCTTC CASSLEGEGYNEQFF
TRBJ1-1 NA TRBV28 few TGTGCCAGCAGTCGATCGGCAAGGACTGAAGCTTTCTTT CASSRSARTEAFF
TRBJ1-1 TRBD1 TRBV7-2 NA TGTGCCAGCAGCCAACGAAGGGGGACAGGGGGAAGTGAAGCTTTCTTT CASSQRRGTGGSEAFF
TRBJ1-2 NA TRBV7-9 NA TGTGCCAGCTCCGACACGGGCCAGTTTTCCTATGGCTACACCTTC CASSDTGQFSYGYTF
TRBJ1-5 TRBD1 TRBV2 NA TGTGCCAGCAGAGGGACAGGGGGGCATCAGCCCCAGCATTTT CASRGTGGHQPQHF
TRBJ2-2 TRBD2 TRBV13 NA TGTGCCAGCAGCTTAGTTGCGGGGGTGAACACCGGGGAGCTGTTTTTT CASSLVAGVNTGELFF
TRBJ1-2 NA TRBV6-4 NA TGTGCCAGCTCCCGGCCGGACAGATTCAACTATGGCTACACCTTC CASSRPDRFNYGYTF
TRBJ1-1 NA TRBV7-3 NA TGTGCCAGCAGCCCCACAGGAGGGATCACTGAAGCTTTCTTT CASSPTGGITEAFF
TRBJ1-3 TRBD1 TRBV25-1 NA TGTGCCAGCAGTGCAGGGGGCGCGGGTGGAAACACCATATATTTT CASSAGGAGGNTIYF
TRBJ2-3 NA TRBV28 NA TGTGCCAGCAGTTTCCCGGGGTTTGTTACGCAGTATTTT CASSFPGFVTQYF
TRBJ1-2 NA TRBV2 NA TGTGCCAGCAGTCAGGGGAACTATGGCTACACCTTC CASSQGNYGYTF
TRBJ2-3 NA TRBV5-1 NA TGCGCCAGCAGCTTGGGAGTAGCTAGCACAGATACGCAGTATTTT CASSLGVASTDTQYF
TRBJ2-7 NA TRBV7-3 NA TGTGCCAGCAGCTCCCCCCCCCTCTCCTACGAGCAGTACTTC CASSSPPLSYEQYF
TRBJ2-5 TRBD1 TRBV28 NA TGTGCCAGCAGTTTCGGGGACAGGGTGGAGACCCAGTACTTC CASSFGDRVETQYF
TRBJ1-4 NA TRBV6-5 NA TGTGCCAGCAGTTACTCGACTTCAGGGGCGGGTGAAAAACTGTTTTTT CASSYSTSGAGEKLFF
TRBJ1-2 NA TRBV6-1 NA TGTGCCAGCAGTGAAGAGGGGGTTGATGGCTACACCTTC CASSEEGVDGYTF
TRBJ1-1 NA TRBV11-3 NA TGTGCCAGCAGCTTAGTTAGGGAAAGTGAAGCTTTCTTT CASSLVRESEAFF
TRBJ1-4 NA TRBV9 NA TGTGCCAGCAGCGTACAGGACGGCCCAAATGAAAAACTGTTTTTT CASSVQDGPNEKLFF
TRBJ1-6 NA TRBV5-1 once TGCGCCAGCAGCCAAGACACCTTTGGGAATTCACCCCTCCACTTT CASSQDTFGNSPLHF
TRBJ1-6 TRBD1 TRBV7-9 NA TGTGCCAGCAGAGAAGACAGGGTCGGTGGTAATTCACCCCTCCACTTT CASREDRVGGNSPLHF
TRBJ2-5 NA TRBV2 NA TGTGCCAGCAGACCAGAGGGAGAGACCCAGTACTTC CASRPEGETQYF
TRBJ1-3 TRBD1 TRBV30 NA TGTGCCTGGAGCTTAAGGGACAGGGGGCTCTACAGCTCTGGAAACACCATATATTTT CAWSLRDRGLYSSGNTIYF